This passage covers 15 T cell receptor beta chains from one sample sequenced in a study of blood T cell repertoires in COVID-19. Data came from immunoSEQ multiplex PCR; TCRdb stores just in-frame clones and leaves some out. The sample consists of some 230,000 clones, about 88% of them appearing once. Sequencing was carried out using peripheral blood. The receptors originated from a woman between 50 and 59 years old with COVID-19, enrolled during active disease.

CDR3 loop: CATRTPTENNEQFF. In DNA form, the CDR3 reads TGTGCCACCCGGACTCCGACGGAGAACAATGAGCAGTTCTTC. The rearrangement links TRBV15 to TRBJ2-1; D perhaps matches TRBD2 (5 bases). CDR1 and CDR2 from the germline V gene are LNHNV and YYDKDF (reference sequence). The V end was cut by 8 bases, the J end by 5 bases, with 16 bases between. This CDR3 is built from 14 residues.

CDR3 nucleotides: TGTGCCACCAGCAGAGGGGGGGGTGAAGCTTTCTTT. It is translated as CATSRGGGEAFF. The chain uses TRBV15 and TRBJ1-1, with a tentative D call TRBD1 (5 bases). This CDR3 region has 12 residues. V was cut by 1 base and J by 7 bases, with 7 bases left in between. Per the germline V gene, CDR1 is LNHNV and CDR2 is YYDKDF (reference sequence).

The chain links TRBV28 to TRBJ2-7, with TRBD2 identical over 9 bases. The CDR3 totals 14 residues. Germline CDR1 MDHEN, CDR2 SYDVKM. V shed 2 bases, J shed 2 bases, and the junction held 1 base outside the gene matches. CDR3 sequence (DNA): TGTGCCAGCAGTTTAGGCGGGGGGGCCTACGAGCAGTACTTC. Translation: CASSLGGGAYEQYF. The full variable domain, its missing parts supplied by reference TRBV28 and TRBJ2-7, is DVKVTQSSRYLVKRTGEKVFLECVQDMDHENMFWYRQDPGLGLRLIYFSYDVKMKEKGDIPEGYSVSREKKERFSLILESASTNQTSMYLCASSLGGGAYEQYFGPGTRLTVT.

CDR3 amino acids: CASSLEGGRYEQYV. Written as DNA, the CDR3 is TGCGCCAGCAGCTTGGAGGGAGGGAGATACGAGCAGTACGTC. The rearrangement joins TRBV5-1 to TRBJ2-7; the match to TRBD2 covers 7 bases. The V segment lost 0 bases and the J segment 4 bases; nucleotides outside the gene matches: 4. Germline V gene sequence: CDR1 SGHRS, CDR2 YFSETQ. The CDR3 runs to 14 residues.

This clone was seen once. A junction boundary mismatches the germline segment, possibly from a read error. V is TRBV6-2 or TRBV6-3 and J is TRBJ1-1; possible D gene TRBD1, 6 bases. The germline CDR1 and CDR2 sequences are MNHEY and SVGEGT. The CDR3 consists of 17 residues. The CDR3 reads CASSHSGARNGDTEAFF. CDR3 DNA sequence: TGTGCCAGCAGTCACTCGGGGGCGAGAAATGGGGACACTGAAGCTTTCTTT.

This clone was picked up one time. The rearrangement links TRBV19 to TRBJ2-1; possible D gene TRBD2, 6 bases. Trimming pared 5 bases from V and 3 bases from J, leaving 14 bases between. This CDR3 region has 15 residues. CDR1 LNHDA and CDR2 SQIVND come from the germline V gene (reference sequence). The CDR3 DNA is TGTGCCAGTAGTTGGGGCGGGGCTTTCTACAATGAGCAGTTCTTC. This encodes CASSWGGAFYNEQFF.

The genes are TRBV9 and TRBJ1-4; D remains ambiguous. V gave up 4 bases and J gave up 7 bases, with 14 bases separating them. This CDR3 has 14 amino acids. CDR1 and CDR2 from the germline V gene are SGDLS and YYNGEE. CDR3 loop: CASSFGRFGEKLFF. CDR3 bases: TGTGCCAGCAGCTTTGGGAGGTTTGGTGAAAAACTGTTTTTT.

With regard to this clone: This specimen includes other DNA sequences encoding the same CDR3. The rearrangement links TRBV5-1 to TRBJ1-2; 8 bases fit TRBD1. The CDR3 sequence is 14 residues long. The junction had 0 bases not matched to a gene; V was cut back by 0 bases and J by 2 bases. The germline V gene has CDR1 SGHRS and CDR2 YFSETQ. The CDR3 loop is CASSLGQGNYGYTF. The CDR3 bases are TGCGCCAGCAGCTTGGGACAGGGGAACTATGGCTACACCTTC.

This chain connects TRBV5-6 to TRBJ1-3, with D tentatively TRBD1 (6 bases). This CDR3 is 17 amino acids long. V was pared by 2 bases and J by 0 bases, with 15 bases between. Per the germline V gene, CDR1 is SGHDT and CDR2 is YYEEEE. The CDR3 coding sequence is TGTGCCAGCAGCTTATTTGGGGGCGAACTCTCTGGAAACACCATATATTTT. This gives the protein CASSLFGGELSGNTIYF.

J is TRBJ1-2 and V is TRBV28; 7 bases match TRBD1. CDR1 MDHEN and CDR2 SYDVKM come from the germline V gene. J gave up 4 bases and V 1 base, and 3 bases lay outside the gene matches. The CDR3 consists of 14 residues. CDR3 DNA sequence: TGTGCCAGCAGTTTATTTGGGACAGCCTATGGCTACACCTTC. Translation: CASSLFGTAYGYTF.

The DNA for the CDR3 is TGCGCCAGCAGCCGGAATCCAGTGGGGAGTCAGCCCCAGCATTTT. It is translated as CASSRNPVGSQPQHF. The chain is built from TRBV4-1 and TRBJ1-5, with D unresolved. Per the germline V gene, CDR1 is MGHRA and CDR2 is YSYEKL. This CDR3 has 15 amino acids. With 4 bases removed from V and 6 bases from J, the gap between germline ends came to 16 bases.

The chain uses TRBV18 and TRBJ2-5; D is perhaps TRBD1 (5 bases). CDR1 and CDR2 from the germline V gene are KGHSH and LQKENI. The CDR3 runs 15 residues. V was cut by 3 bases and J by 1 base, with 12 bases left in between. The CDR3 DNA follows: TGTGCCAGCTCACCCCTAGGGGCTGTCCAAGAGACCCAGTACTTC. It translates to CASSPLGAVQETQYF.

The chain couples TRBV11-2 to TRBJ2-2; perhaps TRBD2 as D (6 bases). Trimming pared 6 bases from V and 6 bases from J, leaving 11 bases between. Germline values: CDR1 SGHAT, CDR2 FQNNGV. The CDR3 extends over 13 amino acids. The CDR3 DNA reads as TGTGCCAGCAGTTGGGGGAGGTCCGGGGAGCTGTTTTTT. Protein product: CASSWGRSGELFF.

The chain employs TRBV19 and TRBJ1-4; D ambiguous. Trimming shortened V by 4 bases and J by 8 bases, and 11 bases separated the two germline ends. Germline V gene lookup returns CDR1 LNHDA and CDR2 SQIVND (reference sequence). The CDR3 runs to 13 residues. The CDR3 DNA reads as TGTGCCAGTAGTAGGTCGGGAACCGAAAAACTGTTTTTT. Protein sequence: CASSRSGTEKLFF. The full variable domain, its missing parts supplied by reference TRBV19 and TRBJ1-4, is DGGITQSPKYLFRKEGQNVTLSCEQNLNHDAMYWYRQDPGQGLRLIYYSQIVNDFQKGDIAEGYSVSREKKESFPLTVTSAQKNPTAFYLCASSRSGTEKLFFGSGTQLSVL.

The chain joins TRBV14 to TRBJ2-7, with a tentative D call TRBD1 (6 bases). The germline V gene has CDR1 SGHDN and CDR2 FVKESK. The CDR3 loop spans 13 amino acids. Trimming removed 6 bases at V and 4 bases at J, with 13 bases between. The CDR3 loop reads CASSRARGYEQYF. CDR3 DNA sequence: TGTGCCAGCAGTCGAGCAAGGGGGTACGAGCAGTACTTC.